Below, 20 T cell receptor beta chains from the same sample are listed, as sequenced in a study of tumor and adjacent non-tumor tissue in lung cancer. A modified ARM-PCR protocol with three rounds of nested PCR amplified TCRbeta. TCRdb used MiXCR to reprocess the multiplex PCR reads, holding one entry per CDR3 protein. The repertoire has fewer than 120,000 distinct CDR3 sequences, roughly 84% of them found once; the top ten carry about 22%. RNA was extracted from bulk tissue without any cell sorting. Sequenced: lung tumor tissue. These receptor sequences come from a man aged 65 to 85 with non-small cell lung cancer.

There are a few counts of this clonotype. One end of the junction fails to match germline, which may point to a read error. The chain uses TRBV11-3 and TRBJ1-3; D gene unclear. The CDR3 loop spans 17 amino acids. Germline lookup yields CDR1 SGHNT and CDR2 YENEEA. The chain's CDR3 is CASSIRSQEFSGNIIYF. In DNA form, the CDR3 reads TGCGCCAGCAGCATCCGATCTCAGGAGTTCTCTGGAAACATCATATATTTT.

A word on this clonotype: This may stem from a read error, because a much larger clone lies one nucleotide away. The chain employs TRBV29-1 and TRBJ2-3, with unresolved D. CDR3 length equals 12 residues. The V gene's germline CDR1 is SQVTM and CDR2 ANQGSEA. CDR3 bases: TGCAGCGTTGAGGTCAACACAGATATGCAGTATTTT. Amino acid sequence: CSVEVNTDMQYF.

V usage is TRBV12-3 or TRBV12-4 and J usage is TRBJ2-1; tentative D call: TRBD1 (8 bases). The CDR3 is 16 amino acids. The V end lost 4 bases, the J end lost 11 bases, and 24 bases lay between the germline ends. The CDR3 DNA is TGTGCCAGCAGTTGGGGGGGTTGGGGCAGGGGGCATAAGCAGTTCTTC. As protein: CASSWGGWGRGHKQFF.

Concerning this clonotype itself: A clone one base away is much larger, so this may be a read error. The conserved closing phenylalanine or tryptophan is absent in this CDR3, likely reflecting a read error. The chain uses TRBV6-5 and TRBJ2-7; the D is unclear. Trimming stripped 2 bases from V and 0 bases from J, with 5 bases between. This CDR3 comprises 13 residues. Germline loops: CDR1 MNHEY, CDR2 SVGAGI. The CDR3 bases are TGTGCCAGCAGTTACATAGACTCCTACGAGCAGTACTCC. It specifies CASSYIDSYEQYS.

This clonotype came up once. One end of the junction fails to match germline, which may point to a read error. The chain is built from TRBV4-2 and TRBJ1-1; D is unclear. The CDR3 spans 15 residues. The germline CDR1 and CDR2 sequences are LGHNA and YNFKEQ. DNA of the CDR3: TGTGCCGGCAGCCAACGGCGTCAACAGTACACTGAAACTTTCTTT. As protein: CAGSQRRQQYTETFF.

Comment on this clonotype: One junction end does not reproduce the germline sequence, and a read error may be involved. V usage is TRBV4-2 and J usage is TRBJ2-7; D perhaps matches TRBD2 (6 bases). From germline, CDR1 is LGHNA and CDR2 YNFKEQ. The CDR3 loop spans 15 amino acids. CDR3 loop: CAGSQVALARDEQYF. CDR3 in DNA: TGTGCCGGCAGCCAAGTTGCCCTAGCGAGGGACGAGCAGTACTTC.

As for this clonotype: Relative to the germline gene, one junction end is altered; a read error may explain this. The chain carries TRBV20-1 and TRBJ1-1, with TRBD1 matching over 7 bases. This CDR3 is built from 15 residues. The germline gives CDR1 DFQATT, CDR2 SNEGSKA (reference sequence). This CDR3 is CSADPDREEKTEDFF. The CDR3 DNA is TGCAGTGCCGACCCCGACAGGGAAGAGAAGACTGAAGATTTCTTT.

V gene TRBV29-1 combines with J gene TRBJ1-1; TRBD1 is a possible D gene (5 bases). V lost 7 bases and J lost 3, with 18 bases in between. Germline CDR1 SQVTM, CDR2 ANQGSEA. The CDR3 is made up of 14 amino acids. Written as DNA, the CDR3 is TGCAGCGGCATAATCGACAGAGGGGACACTGAAGCTTTCTTT. It codes for CSGIIDRGDTEAFF. Filled out from reference TRBV29-1 and TRBJ1-1, the complete variable domain reads SAVISQKPSRDICQRGTSLTIQCQVDSQVTMMFWYRQQPGQSLTLIATANQGSEATYESGFVIDKFPISRPNLTFSTLTVSNMSPEDSSIYLCSGIIDRGDTEAFFGQGTRLTVV.

Note on this clonotype: A read error may account for a junction end that differs from germline. V gene TRBV11-1 combines with J gene TRBJ2-1; TRBD1 agrees at 10 bases. Germline V gene sequence: CDR1 SGHAT, CDR2 FQDESV (reference sequence). The CDR3 contains 16 residues. The CDR3 DNA reads TGTGCCAGGAGCCCCCGGCCGGGACAGGGGCCACATGATCAGCTCTTC. As protein: CARSPRPGQGPHDQLF. Filled out from reference TRBV11-1 and TRBJ2-1, the complete variable domain reads EAEVAQSPRYKITEKSQAVAFWCDPISGHATLYWYRQILGQGPELLVQFQDESVVDDSQLPKDRFSAERLKGVDSTLKIQPAELGDSAMYLCARSPRPGQGPHDQLFGPGTRLTVL.

As for this clonotype: Mismatch with germline at one junction end may stem from a read error. J is TRBJ1-2 and V is TRBV10-3, with D possibly matching TRBD1 (6 bases). CDR1 and CDR2 (germline): ENHRY, SYGVKD. The CDR3 is made up of 11 amino acids. CDR3 in DNA: TGTACCATCGGGGACACAGAGGGCTACACCTTC. Translated, it gives CTIGDTEGYTF.

Comments on this clonotype: A junction boundary mismatches the germline segment, possibly from a read error. The chain has TRBV20-1 and TRBJ1-2; possible D gene TRBD1, 5 bases. Germline V gene data show CDR1 as DFQATT and CDR2 as SNEGSKA (reference sequence). CDR3 length equals 13 residues. The CDR3 region is CSASRGPDYDYTF. CDR3 coding DNA: TGCAGTGCTAGTAGGGGACCCGACTATGACTACACCTTC.

Points on this clonotype: The missing conserved phenylalanine or tryptophan at the end of this CDR3 makes a read error likely. The limits of the CDR3 on the DNA are not certain, so only TCRdb's listed CDR3 is given. The genes are TRBV6-1 and TRBJ1-6. Counting both end residues, the CDR3 totals 20 amino acids. Germline values: CDR1 MNHNS, CDR2 SASEGT. This CDR3 is CASSDSSVRIGNSYNSPLQS.

A remark on this clonotype: The conserved phenylalanine or tryptophan normally closing the CDR3 is absent here, so this likely arose from a read error. The rearrangement joins TRBV6-6 to TRBJ1-5; D remains unclear. The V gene's germline CDR1 is MNHNY and CDR2 SVGAGI (reference sequence). The CDR3 loop spans 16 amino acids. The CDR3 protein is CANSPEPSWFIQPQHS. DNA for the CDR3: TGTGCCAACAGTCCAGAGCCTTCATGGTTTATTCAGCCCCAGCATTCT.

As to this clonotype: Likely a read error: the CDR3 ends without its conserved phenylalanine or tryptophan. This chain connects TRBV11-1 to TRBJ2-5; possible D gene TRBD2, 6 bases. V lost 5 bases to trimming and J lost 4 bases, with 17 bases between them. CDR1 is SGHAT, CDR2 FQDESV, per germline (reference sequence). CDR3 length equals 15 residues. CDR3 region: CASSLGRTNRETQYL. CDR3 DNA: TGTGCCAGCAGCCTGGGCAGGACTAATCGAGAGACCCAGTACCTC.

Concerning this clonotype: A read error may be the cause here, since a much bigger clone is one base away. V and J are TRBV20-1 and TRBJ1-4; possible D gene TRBD1, 5 bases. The CDR3 runs to 11 residues. The V gene's germline CDR1 is DFQATT and CDR2 SNEGSKA (reference sequence). The DNA for the CDR3 is TGCGGCGGGACCAAGGGTGAAAAACTGTTTTTT. Its protein product is CGGTKGEKLFF.

Details on this clonotype: Possible read error: a much larger clone is one base away. The V call is TRBV5-1, the J call TRBJ1-2, with 8 bases fitting TRBD1. Germline CDR1 SGHRS, CDR2 YFSETQ. CDR3 size: 15 residues. The CDR3 nucleotides are TGCGCCAGCAGCTTGGTGGGACAGGCCCACTATGACTACACCTTC. Its translation: CASSLVGQAHYDYTF.

As regards this clonotype: Relative to the germline gene, one junction end is altered; a read error may explain this. The V call is TRBV13, the J call TRBJ2-7; the D gene is possibly TRBD2 (6 bases). This CDR3 comprises 13 residues. Per the germline V gene, CDR1 is PRHDT and CDR2 is FYEKMQ (reference sequence). In DNA, the CDR3 is TGTGCCAGCAGCTTAACAACGGGGGACGAGCATTACTTC. Translating gives CASSLTTGDEHYF.

To note about this clonotype: At one end, the junction sequence differs from germline, possibly due to a read error. The chain combines TRBV5-4 with TRBJ2-1, with TRBD2 matching over 7 bases. Germline V CDR1 and CDR2: SGHNT, YYREEE (reference sequence). This CDR3 region has 14 residues. The CDR3 coding sequence is TGTGCCAGCACCCTGGGCGGGGACTACAATGAGCAGTTATTC. Amino acid sequence: CASTLGGDYNEQLF.

A note on this clonotype: Because the CDR3 is missing its conserved closing phenylalanine or tryptophan, this is likely a read error. The limits of the CDR3 on the DNA are not certain, so only TCRdb's listed CDR3 is given. The chain joins TRBV10-2 to TRBJ1-2. The CDR3 contains 15 residues when both ends are counted. Per the germline V gene, CDR1 is WSHSY and CDR2 is SAAADI. The CDR3 spells CASSESRDQSYGHTL.

As to this clonotype: Sequence at one end of the junction differs from germline and may be a read error. The J gene is TRBJ2-1, the V gene TRBV4-3; TRBD2 aligns across 8 bases. Germline CDR1 reads LGHNA; CDR2 reads YSLEER. This CDR3 contains 17 residues. The CDR3 DNA reads as TGCGCCAGCAGCCAAGACTCAGCGGGAGCTCATTACAATGAGCATTTCTTC. Translation: CASSQDSAGAHYNEHFF.